Below are 23 T cell receptor beta chains sequenced from a single sample in a study of blood T cell repertoires in COVID-19. The repertoire was sequenced with immunoSEQ multiplex PCR; TCRdb's copy has only in-frame clones and lacks some. The sample includes about 270,000 clones, around nine tenths of them seen just once. The specimen sequenced was PBMCs or T cells enriched from blood (not recorded which). Receptors originate from a woman younger than 35 who had recovered from COVID-19.

The chain couples TRBV6-2 or TRBV6-3 to TRBJ2-3; the D gene is possibly TRBD1 (6 bases). Germline loops: CDR1 MNHEY, CDR2 SVGEGT. The CDR3 runs to 12 residues. Trimming shortened V by 4 bases and J by 6 bases, and 8 bases separated the two germline ends. The CDR3 reads CASSFQGDTQYF. DNA for the CDR3: TGTGCCAGCAGTTTCCAGGGGGATACGCAGTATTTT.

This clone has just a few counts. The chain employs TRBV5-1 and TRBJ1-2; 7 nucleotides align to TRBD1. The CDR3 has 16 residues. The trim removed 4 bases at V and 6 bases at J, leaving 15 bases unmatched. Germline CDR1 and CDR2: SGHRS and YFSETQ. The chain's CDR3 is CASSRTGTDTMNGYTF. The CDR3, as DNA: TGCGCCAGCAGCCGGACTGGGACAGACACCATGAATGGCTACACCTTC.

J is TRBJ1-2 and V is TRBV6-5, with 8 positions matching TRBD1. CDR1 MNHEY and CDR2 SVGAGI come from the germline V gene. Germline trimming cut 0 bases from V and 6 bases from J; bases unmatched to any gene: 6. The CDR3 extends over 15 amino acids. CDR3 DNA: TGTGCCAGCAGTTACTCGACAGGGGAATGGGATGGCTACACCTTC. Its translation: CASSYSTGEWDGYTF.

The chain joins TRBV9 to TRBJ2-3; TRBD2 might be the D (5 bases). The V gene's germline CDR1 is SGDLS and CDR2 YYNGEE. This CDR3 spans 14 amino acids. V was trimmed by 2 bases and J by 0 bases, leaving 7 bases between them. The CDR3 region has the DNA TGTGCCAGCAGCGTGAGGGCTAGCACAGATACGCAGTATTTT. It specifies CASSVRASTDTQYF.

The chain combines TRBV11-2 with TRBJ1-3, with D unresolved. CDR1 and CDR2 from the germline V gene are SGHAT and FQNNGV. The CDR3 totals 13 residues. Between the trimmed V and J ends, which lost 8 bases and 0 bases, there was a span of 8 bases. The CDR3 bases are TGTGCCAGCGAAAGGAGCTCTGGAAACACCATATATTTT. Its protein product is CASERSSGNTIYF.

This clone was seen only once. The V and J genes are TRBV5-1 and TRBJ2-3, with D tentatively TRBD2 (6 bases). V was clipped by 0 bases and J by 6 bases, with 20 bases between them. This CDR3 is 17 amino acids long. Germline CDR1 is SGHRS and CDR2 is YFSETQ. CDR3 region: CASSLDPLAQYDDTQYF. CDR3 nucleotides: TGCGCCAGCAGCTTGGATCCACTAGCCCAATACGATGATACGCAGTATTTT.

The rearrangement uses TRBV7-9 and TRBJ2-7; 9 bases fit TRBD2. The CDR3 is 15 residues long. Germline lookup yields CDR1 SEHNR and CDR2 FQNEAQ (reference sequence). With V trimmed by 4 bases and J by 3 bases, 7 bases remained unmatched. The CDR3 DNA reads as TGTGCCAGCAGCTCATATAGCGGGAGACTCTACGAGCAGTACTTC. It encodes CASSSYSGRLYEQYF.

This clone was seen more than once but under ten times. This rearrangement joins TRBV14 to TRBJ2-7, with TRBD2 as a possible D gene (5 bases). The CDR3 loop spans 15 amino acids. The V gene's germline CDR1 is SGHDN and CDR2 FVKESK. V shed 2 bases and J shed 7 bases, with 18 bases lying between them. CDR3 DNA: TGTGCCAGCAGCCAAAGAGGGATCGACCCCTGGGAGCAGTACTTC. The encoded protein is CASSQRGIDPWEQYF.

The chain combines TRBV28 with TRBJ2-5; 8 nucleotides line up with TRBD2. CDR1 is MDHEN and CDR2 is SYDVKM in the germline V gene. This CDR3 comprises 16 residues. V shed 1 base and J 3 bases; nucleotides not matched to a gene: 7. CDR3 loop: CASSLSTSGRKETQYF. The CDR3 DNA is TGTGCCAGCAGTTTATCTACTAGCGGAAGAAAAGAGACCCAGTACTTC. The full variable domain, in which reference TRBV28 and TRBJ2-5 provide the parts outside the CDR3, is DVKVTQSSRYLVKRTGEKVFLECVQDMDHENMFWYRQDPGLGLRLIYFSYDVKMKEKGDIPEGYSVSREKKERFSLILESASTNQTSMYLCASSLSTSGRKETQYFGPGTRLLVL.

CDR3 sequence: CASRGRTSGSSYNEQFF. The CDR3 coding sequence is TGTGCCAGCAGGGGCAGGACTAGCGGGAGCTCCTACAATGAGCAGTTCTTC. V gene TRBV2 combines with J gene TRBJ2-1; 13 bases are shared with TRBD2. Trimming cost V 6 bases and J 0 bases; bases outside gene matches: 5. CDR3 length: 17 residues. From germline, CDR1 is SNHLY and CDR2 FYNNEI.

The chain uses TRBV4-2 and TRBJ1-6, with D unclear. Trimming left V 0 bases short and J 7 bases short, with 10 bases between. This CDR3 is 15 amino acids long. Germline loops: CDR1 LGHNA, CDR2 YNFKEQ. DNA for the CDR3: TGTGCCAGCAGCCAAGACCGGGATCGCAATTCACCCCTCCACTTT. Its protein product is CASSQDRDRNSPLHF.

This clone was detected ten times or more. The rearrangement uses TRBV27 and TRBJ1-5; D is perhaps TRBD1 (5 bases). There are 15 residues in the CDR3. The germline gives CDR1 MNHEY, CDR2 SMNVEV (reference sequence). Trimming pared 4 bases from V and 0 bases from J, leaving 10 bases between. Written as DNA, the CDR3 is TGTGCCAGCAGTTACAGGACGGATAGCAATCAGCCCCAGCATTTT. It encodes CASSYRTDSNQPQHF.

This clone was seen only once. The chain combines TRBV6-1 with TRBJ2-7; D gene uncertain. The CDR3 sequence is 12 residues long. V lost 3 bases, J lost 4 bases, and 7 bases lay in between. CDR1 MNHNS and CDR2 SASEGT come from the germline V gene. The CDR3 spells CASSESRYEQYF. The CDR3 region has the DNA TGTGCCAGCAGTGAGTCCCGGTACGAGCAGTACTTC.

The chain combines TRBV4-1 with TRBJ2-7, with D maybe TRBD2 (5 bases). CDR1 and CDR2 (germline): MGHRA, YSYEKL. The CDR3 is 14 amino acids. V was clipped by 1 base and J by 2 bases, with 9 bases between them. CDR3 amino acids: CASSQVGDAYEQYF. CDR3 DNA: TGCGCCAGCAGCCAAGTCGGGGATGCCTACGAGCAGTACTTC.

V and J are TRBV5-4 and TRBJ2-1, with TRBD2 matching 12 bases. The CDR3 sequence is 17 residues long. Per the germline V gene, CDR1 is SGHNT and CDR2 is YYREEE (reference sequence). The trim removed 2 bases at V and 2 bases at J, leaving 5 bases unmatched. The DNA for the CDR3 is TGTGCCAGCAGCTTATGGGCTAGCGGGGGGGCCTACAATGAGCAGTTCTTC. Translating gives CASSLWASGGAYNEQFF.

The rearrangement links TRBV4-1 to TRBJ2-7; no firm D call. V lost 5 bases and J lost 0, with 8 bases in between. This CDR3 is 13 amino acids long. CDR1 and CDR2 (germline): MGHRA, YSYEKL. The CDR3 nucleotides are TGCGCCAGCAGCACAGCTGCCTCCTACGAGCAGTACTTC. Residues: CASSTAASYEQYF.

This chain uses TRBV27 with TRBJ1-4; TRBD1 agrees at 7 bases. The CDR3 length is 14 residues. Trimming took 6 bases from V and 6 from J; bases not matched to a gene: 7. Germline CDR1 reads MNHEY; CDR2 reads SMNVEV (reference sequence). The DNA for the CDR3 is TGTGCCAGCAGCCCACAGGGGACCGATGAAAAACTGTTTTTT. It yields the protein CASSPQGTDEKLFF.

The chain is built from TRBV27 and TRBJ2-3, with D unclear. Per germline, CDR1 MNHEY and CDR2 SMNVEV (reference sequence). V dropped 6 bases and J dropped 8 bases, with 21 bases sitting between them. The CDR3 is made up of 15 amino acids. CDR3 sequence: CASSLTMTLASTQYF. CDR3 coding DNA: TGTGCCAGCAGCTTGACAATGACCCTCGCGAGTACGCAGTATTTT.

The chain has TRBV10-1 and TRBJ2-1, with D possibly TRBD1 on 5 matching bases. CDR1 is WNHNN, CDR2 SYGVQD, per germline (reference sequence). The CDR3 consists of 14 residues. The V end was cut by 0 bases, the J end by 3 bases, with 6 bases between. The CDR3 loop reads CASSESDIYNEQFF. CDR3 sequence (DNA): TGCGCCAGCAGTGAGTCGGACATCTACAATGAGCAGTTCTTC.

The V gene is TRBV27, the J gene TRBJ1-2, with D perhaps matching TRBD1 (5 bases). With 4 bases removed from V and 3 bases from J, the gap between germline ends came to 12 bases. The CDR3 contains 14 residues. Germline V CDR1 and CDR2: MNHEY, SMNVEV (reference sequence). CDR3 nucleotide sequence: TGTGCCAGCAGTTGGGGGGGGAGAGACTATGGCTACACCTTC. Its protein is CASSWGGRDYGYTF.

The chain uses TRBV7-2 and TRBJ1-4, with TRBD1 matching 9 bases. This CDR3 contains 15 residues. V dropped 4 bases and J dropped 5; count of bases not matched to a gene: 5. Germline V gene data show CDR1 as SGHTA and CDR2 as FQGNSA. CDR3 residues: CASSSTGTGNEKLFF. The CDR3 DNA reads TGTGCCAGCAGCTCAACCGGGACAGGGAATGAAAAACTGTTTTTT.

The chain joins TRBV7-6 to TRBJ2-1, with 7 nucleotides matching TRBD2. Trimming removed 4 bases from V and 4 bases from J; junction bases left unmatched: 13. Germline-derived CDR1 and CDR2 are SGHVS and FNYEAQ. This CDR3 contains 17 residues. CDR3: CASSSPDRLAIYNEQFF. The CDR3 DNA follows: TGTGCCAGCAGCTCCCCGGACCGACTAGCCATATACAATGAGCAGTTCTTC.

This chain uses TRBV11-2 with TRBJ2-3, with TRBD2 matching 7 bases. The ends lost 4 bases at V and 4 bases at J; junction bases unmatched: 17. The CDR3 is made up of 18 amino acids. The germline gives CDR1 SGHAT, CDR2 FQNNGV. CDR3 region: CASSYPTTSVGAADTQYF. CDR3 coding DNA: TGTGCCAGCAGCTATCCCACTACTAGCGTCGGAGCAGCAGATACGCAGTATTTT.